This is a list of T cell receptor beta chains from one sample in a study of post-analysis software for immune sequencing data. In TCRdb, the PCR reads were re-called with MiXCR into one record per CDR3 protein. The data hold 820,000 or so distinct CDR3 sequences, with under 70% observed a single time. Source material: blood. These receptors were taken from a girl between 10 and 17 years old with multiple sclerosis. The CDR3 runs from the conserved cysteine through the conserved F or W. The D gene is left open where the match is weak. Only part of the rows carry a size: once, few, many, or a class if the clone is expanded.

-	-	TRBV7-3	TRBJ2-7	CASALGGQFEQYF	TGTGCCAGCGCACTTGGGGGTCAGTTCGAGCAGTACTTC
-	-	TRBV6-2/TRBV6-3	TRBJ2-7	CASKIGGSYEQYF	TGTGCCAGCAAAATCGGGGGCTCCTACGAGCAGTACTTC
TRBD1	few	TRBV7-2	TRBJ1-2	CASSSVGRDRVHYGYTF	TGTGCCAGCAGCTCAGTTGGCCGGGACAGGGTACACTATGGCTACACCTTC
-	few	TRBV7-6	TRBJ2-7	CASSLADRTGTYEQYF	TGTGCCAGCAGCTTAGCCGACAGGACCGGGACCTACGAGCAGTACTTC
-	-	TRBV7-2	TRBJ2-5	CASSFGDYQETQYF	TGTGCCAGCAGCTTTGGAGACTACCAAGAGACCCAGTACTTC
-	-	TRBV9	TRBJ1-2	CASSDAGGTYGYTF	TGTGCCAGCAGCGATGCTGGGGGGACCTATGGCTACACCTTC
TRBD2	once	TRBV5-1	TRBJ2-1	CASSLTSGGLPSEQFF	TGCGCCAGCAGCTTGACTAGCGGGGGGCTCCCCAGTGAGCAGTTCTTC
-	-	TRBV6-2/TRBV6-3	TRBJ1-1	CASSYSAGGLEAFF	TGTGCCAGCAGTTACTCGGCCGGGGGGCTTGAAGCTTTCTTT
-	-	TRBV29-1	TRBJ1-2	CSAFGTNGYTF	TGCAGCGCCTTTGGGACCAATGGCTACACCTTC
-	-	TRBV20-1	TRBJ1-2	CSATDLYGYTF	TGCAGTGCCACGGATCTTTATGGCTACACCTTC
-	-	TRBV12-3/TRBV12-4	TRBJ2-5	CASTSGTRKETQYF	TGTGCCAGCACCTCCGGGACTCGAAAAGAGACCCAGTACTTC
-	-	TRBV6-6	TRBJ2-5	CASTYTGTPQETQYF	TGTGCCAGCACCTATACCGGGACACCACAAGAGACCCAGTACTTC
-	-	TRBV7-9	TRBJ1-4	CASRKNRDGEKLFF	TGTGCCAGCAGGAAAAACCGGGACGGTGAAAAACTGTTTTTT
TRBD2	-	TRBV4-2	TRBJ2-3	CASSQVTWRGDPGTADTQYF	TGTGCCAGCAGCCAAGTGACTTGGCGGGGGGACCCCGGGACCGCAGATACGCAGTATTTT
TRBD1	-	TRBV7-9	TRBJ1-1	CASSLRQGENTEAFF	TGTGCCAGCAGCTTAAGACAGGGTGAAAACACTGAAGCTTTCTTT
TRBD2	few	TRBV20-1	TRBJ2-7	CSANLAGTNYEQYF	TGCAGTGCTAACCTAGCGGGTACAAACTACGAGCAGTACTTC
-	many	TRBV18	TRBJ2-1	CASSPLGNEQFF	TGTGCCAGCAGTCCACTAGGGAATGAGCAGTTCTTC
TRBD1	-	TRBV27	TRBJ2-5	CASSPGTGLGSSETQYF	TGTGCCAGCAGTCCCGGGACAGGTTTAGGTTCATCGGAGACCCAGTACTTC
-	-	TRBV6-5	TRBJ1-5	CASSVRPGTGSQPQHF	TGTGCCAGCAGCGTACGTCCAGGAACAGGCAGTCAGCCCCAGCATTTT
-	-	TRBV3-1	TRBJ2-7	CASSQVTRYEQYF	TGTGCCAGCAGCCAAGTCACACGGTACGAGCAGTACTTC
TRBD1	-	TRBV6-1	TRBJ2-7	CASSDGTGRPYEQYF	TGTGCCAGCAGTGATGGGACAGGGCGACCCTACGAGCAGTACTTC
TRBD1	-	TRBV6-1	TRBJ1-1	CASSDTQGAVMNTEAFF	TGTGCCAGCAGTGACACACAGGGGGCGGTTATGAACACTGAAGCTTTCTTT
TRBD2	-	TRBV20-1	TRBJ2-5	CSAAGTTEFQETQYF	TGCAGTGCAGCCGGGACTACCGAGTTCCAAGAGACCCAGTACTTC
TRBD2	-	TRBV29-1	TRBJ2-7	CSALAGGLFEQYF	TGCAGCGCTCTAGCGGGGGGCCTTTTCGAGCAGTACTTC
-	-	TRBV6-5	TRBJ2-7	CASSFQGAGTSYEQYF	TGTGCCAGCAGTTTCCAGGGTGCCGGGACCTCCTACGAGCAGTACTTC
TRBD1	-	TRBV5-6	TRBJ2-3	CASSRGLTGNTQYF	TGTGCCAGCAGCCGAGGATTGACAGGGAATACGCAGTATTTT
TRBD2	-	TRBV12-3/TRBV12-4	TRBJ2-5	CASSLSGTSSRRETQYF	TGTGCCAGCAGTTTATCGGGGACTAGCTCGCGTCGAGAGACCCAGTACTTC
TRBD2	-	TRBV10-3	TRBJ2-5	CAINEREGETQYF	TGTGCCATCAATGAGCGGGAGGGAGAGACCCAGTACTTC
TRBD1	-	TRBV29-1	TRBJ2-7	CSVGGQGSTYEQYF	TGCAGCGTTGGGGGACAGGGTTCAACCTACGAGCAGTACTTC
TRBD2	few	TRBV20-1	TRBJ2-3	CSAARLAGEDTQYF	TGCAGTGCTGCAAGACTAGCGGGAGAAGATACGCAGTATTTT
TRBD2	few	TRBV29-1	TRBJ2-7	CSVSKTSGGGEQYF	TGCAGCGTCAGTAAGACTAGCGGGGGAGGCGAGCAGTACTTC
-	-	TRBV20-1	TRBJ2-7	CSVRGDNYEQYF	TGCAGTGTCAGGGGGGACAACTACGAGCAGTACTTC
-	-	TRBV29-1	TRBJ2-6	CSAGEKRANVLTF	TGCAGCGCCGGAGAGAAAAGGGCCAACGTCCTGACTTTC
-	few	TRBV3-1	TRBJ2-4	CASSQQGVLAKNIQYF	TGTGCCAGCAGCCAACAGGGCGTACTAGCCAAAAACATTCAGTACTTC
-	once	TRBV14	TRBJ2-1	CASSQVLGVGGEQFF	TGTGCCAGCAGCCAAGTCCTAGGGGTCGGGGGAGAGCAGTTCTTC
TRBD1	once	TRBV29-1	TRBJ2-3	CSVKSGGTDTQYF	TGCAGCGTCAAATCAGGGGGAACAGATACGCAGTATTTT
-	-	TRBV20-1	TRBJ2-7	CSARYLYEQYF	TGCAGTGCTAGATATCTCTACGAGCAGTACTTC
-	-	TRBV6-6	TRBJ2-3	CASSRLTGSTDTQYF	TGTGCCAGCAGCCGACTGACAGGCAGCACAGATACGCAGTATTTT
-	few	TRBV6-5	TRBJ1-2	CASKYGLNYGYTF	TGTGCCAGCAAGTATGGGCTTAACTATGGCTACACCTTC
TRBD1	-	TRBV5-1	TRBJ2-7	CASSLSHRGLSYEQYF	TGCGCCAGCAGCTTGAGTCACAGGGGCCTCTCCTACGAGCAGTACTTC
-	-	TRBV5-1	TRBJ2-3	CASSSRKGDTQYF	TGCGCCAGCAGCTCGCGAAAAGGTGATACGCAGTATTTT
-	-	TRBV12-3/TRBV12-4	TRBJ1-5	CASSLVQGLGNQPQHF	TGTGCCAGCAGTTTAGTACAGGGACTAGGAAATCAGCCCCAGCATTTT
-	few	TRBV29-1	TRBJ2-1	CSVSVEQFF	TGCAGCGTTTCCGTTGAGCAGTTCTTC
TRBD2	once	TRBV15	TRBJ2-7	CATSSTSGGTYEQYF	TGTGCCACCAGCAGCACTAGCGGGGGGACCTACGAGCAGTACTTC
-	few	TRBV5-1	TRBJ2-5	CASTVYREETQYF	TGCGCCAGCACGGTCTATAGGGAAGAGACCCAGTACTTC
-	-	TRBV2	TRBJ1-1	CASGAWERANTEAFF	TGTGCCAGCGGTGCATGGGAGAGAGCGAACACTGAAGCTTTCTTT
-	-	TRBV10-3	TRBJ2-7	CAISESKGVSHQPNYEQYF	TGTGCCATCAGTGAGTCGAAAGGGGTCTCCCACCAACCTAATTACGAGCAGTACTTC
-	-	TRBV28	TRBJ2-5	CASSSRIEETQYF	TGTGCCAGCAGTAGCCGGATTGAAGAGACCCAGTACTTC
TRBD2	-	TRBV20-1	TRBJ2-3	CSAPSSGAKGSTDTQYF	TGCAGTGCTCCTTCTAGCGGGGCGAAAGGAAGCACAGATACGCAGTATTTT
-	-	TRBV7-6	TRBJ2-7	CASSLGGTSSSYEQYF	TGTGCCAGCAGCTTAGGGGGGACGTCAAGCTCCTACGAGCAGTACTTC
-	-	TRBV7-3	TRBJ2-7	CASSALGTLITYEQYF	TGTGCCAGCAGCGCCCTCGGGACCCTGATTACCTACGAGCAGTACTTC
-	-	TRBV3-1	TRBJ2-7	CASSQEGMRAYEQYF	TGTGCCAGCAGCCAAGAGGGAATGAGGGCTTACGAGCAGTACTTC
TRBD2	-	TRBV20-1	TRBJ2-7	CSASSHRLAGNTVEQYF	TGCAGTGCTAGCTCTCACCGACTAGCGGGGAACACAGTCGAGCAGTACTTC
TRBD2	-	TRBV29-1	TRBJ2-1	CSAGTTWYEQFF	TGCAGCGCCGGGACTACCTGGTATGAGCAGTTCTTC